The rows below give T cell receptor beta chains drawn from one sample of a study of T cells after yellow fever vaccination. From the 5' RACE reads, TCRdb called clonotypes with MiXCR, one entry per CDR3 protein. The sample has 300,000 to 400,000 distinct CDR3 sequences, about 12% seen once. The sequences come from CD4+ T cells sorted from PBMCs, collected 15 days after the yellow fever booster vaccination. Receptors were obtained from a man aged 18-30 years who received the YFV17D yellow fever vaccine. CDR3s leave out the opening cysteine and the closing phenylalanine or tryptophan. Fields, in order: J gene, V gene, CDR3 protein.

j_gene: TRBJ1-1
v_gene: TRBV21-1
CDR3aa: ASTYPIVNTEAF

j_gene: TRBJ1-2
v_gene: TRBV4-2
CDR3aa: ASSQDPTSPGYGYT

j_gene: TRBJ2-1
v_gene: TRBV20-1
CDR3aa: SARGLVFHEQF

j_gene: TRBJ2-7
v_gene: TRBV4-2
CDR3aa: ASSLQGRVYEQY

j_gene: TRBJ2-5
v_gene: TRBV7-2
CDR3aa: ASNTNGGLVETQY

j_gene: TRBJ2-4
v_gene: TRBV2
CDR3aa: ASSEGAGGVQY

j_gene: TRBJ2-7
v_gene: TRBV30
CDR3aa: AWSRKYEQY

j_gene: TRBJ1-1
v_gene: TRBV5-1
CDR3aa: ASRLLAGANTEAF

j_gene: TRBJ1-1
v_gene: TRBV4-1
CDR3aa: ASSQNLGQWTEAF

j_gene: TRBJ2-5
v_gene: TRBV20-1
CDR3aa: SAIATSGTGGGETQY

j_gene: TRBJ2-7
v_gene: TRBV29-1
CDR3aa: SVEIWQGRHEQY

j_gene: TRBJ2-3
v_gene: TRBV9
CDR3aa: ASTLTGGPDTQY

j_gene: TRBJ1-4
v_gene: TRBV4-1
CDR3aa: ASSQGQGPMGEKLF

j_gene: TRBJ2-5
v_gene: TRBV7-2
CDR3aa: ASSLGPGQGQETQY

j_gene: TRBJ1-1
v_gene: TRBV6-1
CDR3aa: ASRSGTRFLEAF

j_gene: TRBJ2-3
v_gene: TRBV20-1
CDR3aa: SASGGAGGTDTQY

j_gene: TRBJ2-7
v_gene: TRBV4-2
CDR3aa: ASSQDLDFYEQY

j_gene: TRBJ1-2
v_gene: TRBV3-1
CDR3aa: ASSPLTGSAGYT

j_gene: TRBJ1-3
v_gene: TRBV6-1
CDR3aa: AITQGSAGNTIY

j_gene: TRBJ2-2
v_gene: TRBV10-3
CDR3aa: AIGGGSAPNTGELF

j_gene: TRBJ1-6
v_gene: TRBV5-4
CDR3aa: ASSEDRVVAPLH

j_gene: TRBJ2-3
v_gene: TRBV18
CDR3aa: ASSLAPADTDTQY

j_gene: TRBJ1-4
v_gene: TRBV12-3/TRBV12-4
CDR3aa: ASSSSGTVYEKLF